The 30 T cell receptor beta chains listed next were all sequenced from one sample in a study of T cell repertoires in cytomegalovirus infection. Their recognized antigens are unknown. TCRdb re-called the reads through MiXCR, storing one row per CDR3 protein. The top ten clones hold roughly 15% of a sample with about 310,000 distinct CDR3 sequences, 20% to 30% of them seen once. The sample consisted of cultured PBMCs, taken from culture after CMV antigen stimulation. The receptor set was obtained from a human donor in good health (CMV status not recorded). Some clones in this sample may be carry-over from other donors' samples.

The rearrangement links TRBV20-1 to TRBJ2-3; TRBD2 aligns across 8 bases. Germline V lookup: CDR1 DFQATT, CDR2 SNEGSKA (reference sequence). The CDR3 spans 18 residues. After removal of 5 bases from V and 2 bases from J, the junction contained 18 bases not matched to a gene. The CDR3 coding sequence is TGCAGTGCTCTTCCGGGACTAGAACCGATGTGGTACACAGATACGCAGTATTTT. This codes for CSALPGLEPMWYTDTQYF.

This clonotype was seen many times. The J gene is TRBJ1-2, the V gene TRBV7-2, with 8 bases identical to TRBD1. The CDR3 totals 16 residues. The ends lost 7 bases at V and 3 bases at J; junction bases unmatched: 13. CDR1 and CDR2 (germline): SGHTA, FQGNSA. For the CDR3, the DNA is TGTGCCAGCACTATCGGACAGGGTGGGGGTTACTATGGCTACACCTTC. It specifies CASTIGQGGGYYGYTF.

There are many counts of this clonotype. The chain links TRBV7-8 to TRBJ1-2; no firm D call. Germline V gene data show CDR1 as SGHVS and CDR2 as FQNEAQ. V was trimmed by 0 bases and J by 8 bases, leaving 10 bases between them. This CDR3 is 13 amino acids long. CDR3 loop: CASSLALGSGYTF. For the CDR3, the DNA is TGTGCCAGCAGCTTAGCGCTGGGATCGGGCTACACCTTC.

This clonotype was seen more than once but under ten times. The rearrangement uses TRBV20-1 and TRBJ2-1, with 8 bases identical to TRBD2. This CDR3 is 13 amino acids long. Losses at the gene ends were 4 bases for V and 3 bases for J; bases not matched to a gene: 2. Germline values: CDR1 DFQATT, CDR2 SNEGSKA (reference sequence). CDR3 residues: CSAILADYNEQFF. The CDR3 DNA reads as TGCAGTGCTATACTAGCGGACTACAATGAGCAGTTCTTC.

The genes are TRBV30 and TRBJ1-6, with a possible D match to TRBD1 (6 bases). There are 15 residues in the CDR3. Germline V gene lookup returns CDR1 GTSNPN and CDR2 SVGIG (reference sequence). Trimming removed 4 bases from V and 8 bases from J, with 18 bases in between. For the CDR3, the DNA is TGTGCCTGGAATCCGGTTGGGGAGGGGGATTCACCCCTCCACTTT. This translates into CAWNPVGEGDSPLHF. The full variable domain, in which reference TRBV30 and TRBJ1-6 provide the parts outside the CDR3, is SQTIHQWPATLVQPVGSPLSLECTVEGTSNPNLYWYRQAAGRGLQLLFYSVGIGQISSEVPQNLSASRPQDRQFILSSKKLLLSDSGFYLCAWNPVGEGDSPLHFGNGTRLTVT.

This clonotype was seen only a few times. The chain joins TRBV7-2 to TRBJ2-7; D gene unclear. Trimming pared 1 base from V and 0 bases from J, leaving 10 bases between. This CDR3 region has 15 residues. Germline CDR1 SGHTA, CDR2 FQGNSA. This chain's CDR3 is CASSLGYSNSYEQYV. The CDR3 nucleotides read TGTGCCAGCAGCTTAGGATACTCCAACTCCTACGAGCAGTACGTC.

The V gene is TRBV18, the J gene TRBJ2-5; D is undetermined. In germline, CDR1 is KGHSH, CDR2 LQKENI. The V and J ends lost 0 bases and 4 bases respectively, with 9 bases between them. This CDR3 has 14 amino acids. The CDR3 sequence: CASSPPAGGETQYF. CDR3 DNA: TGTGCCAGCTCACCACCGGCAGGTGGAGAGACCCAGTACTTC.

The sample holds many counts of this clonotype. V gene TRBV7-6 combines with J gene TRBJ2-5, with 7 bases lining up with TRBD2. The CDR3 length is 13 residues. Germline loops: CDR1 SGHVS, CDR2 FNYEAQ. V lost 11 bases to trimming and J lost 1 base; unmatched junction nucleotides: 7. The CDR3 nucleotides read TGTGCCTCACGCGGGGGAGCCCAAGAGACCCAGTACTTC. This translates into CASRGGAQETQYF.

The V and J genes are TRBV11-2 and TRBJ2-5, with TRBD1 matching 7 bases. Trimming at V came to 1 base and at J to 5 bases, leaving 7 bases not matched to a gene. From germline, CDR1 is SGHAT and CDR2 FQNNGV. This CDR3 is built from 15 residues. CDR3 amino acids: CASSLGETGYETQYF. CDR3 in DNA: TGTGCCAGCAGCTTAGGGGAGACAGGGTACGAGACCCAGTACTTC.

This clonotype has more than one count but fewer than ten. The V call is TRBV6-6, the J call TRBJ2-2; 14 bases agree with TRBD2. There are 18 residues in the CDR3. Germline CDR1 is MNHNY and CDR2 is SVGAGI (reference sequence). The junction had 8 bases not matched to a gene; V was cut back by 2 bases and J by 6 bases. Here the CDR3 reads CASSYLPGLAGVSGELFF. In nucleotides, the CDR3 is TGTGCCAGCAGTTACCTACCGGGACTAGCGGGAGTTTCCGGGGAGCTGTTTTTT.

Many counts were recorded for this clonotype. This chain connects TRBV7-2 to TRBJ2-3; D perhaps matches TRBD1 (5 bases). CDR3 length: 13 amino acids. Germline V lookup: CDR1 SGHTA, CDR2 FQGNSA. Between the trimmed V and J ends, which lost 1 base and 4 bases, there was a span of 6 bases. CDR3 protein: CASSLDRSDTQYF. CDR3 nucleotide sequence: TGTGCCAGCAGCTTAGACAGGTCAGATACGCAGTATTTT.

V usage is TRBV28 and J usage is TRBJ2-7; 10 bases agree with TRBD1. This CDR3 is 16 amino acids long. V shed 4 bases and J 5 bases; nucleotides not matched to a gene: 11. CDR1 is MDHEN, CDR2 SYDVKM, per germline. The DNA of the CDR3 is TGTGCCAGCAGTTCGGCCTACGGGACAGGGGACGACGAGCAGTACTTC. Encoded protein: CASSSAYGTGDDEQYF.

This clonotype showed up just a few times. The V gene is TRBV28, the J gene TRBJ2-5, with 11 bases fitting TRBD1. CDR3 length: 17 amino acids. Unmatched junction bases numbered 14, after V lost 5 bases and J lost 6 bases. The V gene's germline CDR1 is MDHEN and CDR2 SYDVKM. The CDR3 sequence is CASSLHGQGADWKTQYF. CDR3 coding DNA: TGTGCCAGCAGTCTCCATGGACAGGGGGCAGACTGGAAGACCCAGTACTTC.

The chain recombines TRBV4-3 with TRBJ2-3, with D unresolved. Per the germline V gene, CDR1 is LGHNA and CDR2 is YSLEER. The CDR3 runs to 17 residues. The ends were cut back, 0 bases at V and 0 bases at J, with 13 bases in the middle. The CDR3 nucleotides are TGCGCCAGCAGCCAAGATATTAGGTTTGACAGCACAGATACGCAGTATTTT. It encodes CASSQDIRFDSTDTQYF.

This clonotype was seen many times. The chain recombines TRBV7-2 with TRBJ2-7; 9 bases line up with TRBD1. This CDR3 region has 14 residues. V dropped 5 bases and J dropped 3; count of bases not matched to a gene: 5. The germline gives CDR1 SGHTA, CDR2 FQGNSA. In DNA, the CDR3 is TGTGCCAGCAGCACACGGGACAGGGTCTACGAGCAGTACTTC. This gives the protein CASSTRDRVYEQYF.

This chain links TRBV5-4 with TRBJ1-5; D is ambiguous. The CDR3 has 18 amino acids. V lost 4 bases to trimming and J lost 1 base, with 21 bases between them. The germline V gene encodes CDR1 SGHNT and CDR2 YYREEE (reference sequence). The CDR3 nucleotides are TGTGCCAGCAGCCCGAGACATCTTGGGGAAAGAAGCAATCAGCCCCAGCATTTT. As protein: CASSPRHLGERSNQPQHF.

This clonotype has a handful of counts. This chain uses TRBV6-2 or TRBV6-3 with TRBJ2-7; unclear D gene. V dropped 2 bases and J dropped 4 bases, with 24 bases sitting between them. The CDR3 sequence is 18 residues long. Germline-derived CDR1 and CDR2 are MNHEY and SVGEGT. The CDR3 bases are TGTGCCAGCAGTTACAAGGTCTGGAGCTCCCCTTTTGGGTACGAGCAGTACTTC. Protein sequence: CASSYKVWSSPFGYEQYF.

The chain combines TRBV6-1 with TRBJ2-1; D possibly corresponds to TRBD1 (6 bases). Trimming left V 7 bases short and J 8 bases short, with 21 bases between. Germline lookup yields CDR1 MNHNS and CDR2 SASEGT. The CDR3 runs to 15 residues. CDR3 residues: CASKQGSLVRDEQFF. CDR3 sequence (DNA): TGTGCCAGCAAACAGGGCAGCCTCGTTCGAGATGAGCAGTTCTTC.

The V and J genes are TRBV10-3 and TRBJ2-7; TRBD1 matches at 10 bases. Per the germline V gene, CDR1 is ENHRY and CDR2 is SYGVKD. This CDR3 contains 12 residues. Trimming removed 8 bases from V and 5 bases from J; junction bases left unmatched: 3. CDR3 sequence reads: CAILGQGDEQYF. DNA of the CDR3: TGTGCCATCCTAGGACAGGGGGACGAGCAGTACTTC.

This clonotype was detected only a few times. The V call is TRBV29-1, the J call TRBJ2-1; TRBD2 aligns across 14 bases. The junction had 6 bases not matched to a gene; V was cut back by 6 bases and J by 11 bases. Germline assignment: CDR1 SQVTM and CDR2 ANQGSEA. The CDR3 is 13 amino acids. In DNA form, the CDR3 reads TGCAGCGTCATGACTAGCGGGAGGGAGAAGCAGTTCTTC. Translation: CSVMTSGREKQFF.

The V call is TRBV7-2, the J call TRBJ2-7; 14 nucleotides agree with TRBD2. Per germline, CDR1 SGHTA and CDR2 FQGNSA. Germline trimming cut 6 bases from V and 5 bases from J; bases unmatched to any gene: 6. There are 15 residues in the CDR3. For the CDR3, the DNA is TGTGCCAGCAGGGGGGGGACTAGCGGGAGCAACGAGCAGTACTTC. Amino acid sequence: CASRGGTSGSNEQYF.

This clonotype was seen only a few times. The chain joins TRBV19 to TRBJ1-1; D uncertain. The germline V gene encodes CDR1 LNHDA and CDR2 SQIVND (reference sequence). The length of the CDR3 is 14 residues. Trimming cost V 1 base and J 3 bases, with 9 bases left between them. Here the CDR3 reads CASSIVEDDTEAFF. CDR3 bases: TGTGCCAGTAGTATAGTCGAGGATGACACTGAAGCTTTCTTT. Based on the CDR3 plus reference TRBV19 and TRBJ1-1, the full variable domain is DGGITQSPKYLFRKEGQNVTLSCEQNLNHDAMYWYRQDPGQGLRLIYYSQIVNDFQKGDIAEGYSVSREKKESFPLTVTSAQKNPTAFYLCASSIVEDDTEAFFGQGTRLTVV.

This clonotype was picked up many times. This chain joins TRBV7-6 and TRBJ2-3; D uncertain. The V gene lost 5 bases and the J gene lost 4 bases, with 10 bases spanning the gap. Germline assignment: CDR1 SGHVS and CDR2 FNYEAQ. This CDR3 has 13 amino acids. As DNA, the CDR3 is TGTGCCAGCAGCGGATTGAACGCAGATACGCAGTATTTT. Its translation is CASSGLNADTQYF.

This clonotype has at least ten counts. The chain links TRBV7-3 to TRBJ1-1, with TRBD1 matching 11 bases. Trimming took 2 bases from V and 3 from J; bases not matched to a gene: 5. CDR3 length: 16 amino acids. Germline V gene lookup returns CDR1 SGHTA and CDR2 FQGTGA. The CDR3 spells CASSLLGQGVDTEAFF. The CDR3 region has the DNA TGTGCCAGCAGCTTACTGGGACAGGGGGTCGACACTGAAGCTTTCTTT. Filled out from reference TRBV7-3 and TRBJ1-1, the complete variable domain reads GAGVSQTPSNKVTEKGKYVELRCDPISGHTALYWYRQSLGQGPEFLIYFQGTGAADDSGLPNDRFFAVRPEGSVSTLKIQRTERGDSAVYLCASSLLGQGVDTEAFFGQGTRLTVV.

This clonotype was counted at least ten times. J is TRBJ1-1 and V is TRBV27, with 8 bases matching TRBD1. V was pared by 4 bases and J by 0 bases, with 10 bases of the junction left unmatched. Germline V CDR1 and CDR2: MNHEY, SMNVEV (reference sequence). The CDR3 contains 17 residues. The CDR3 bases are TGTGCCAGCAGTTACTTGACAGGGGCGGTAATGAACACTGAAGCTTTCTTT. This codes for CASSYLTGAVMNTEAFF.

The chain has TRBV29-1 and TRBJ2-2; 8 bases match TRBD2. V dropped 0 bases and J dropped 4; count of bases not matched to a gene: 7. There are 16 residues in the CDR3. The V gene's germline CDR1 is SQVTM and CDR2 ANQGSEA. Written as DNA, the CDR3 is TGCAGCGTTGAAGACGCTGGACTAGCACCCACCGGGGAGCTGTTTTTT. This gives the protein CSVEDAGLAPTGELFF.

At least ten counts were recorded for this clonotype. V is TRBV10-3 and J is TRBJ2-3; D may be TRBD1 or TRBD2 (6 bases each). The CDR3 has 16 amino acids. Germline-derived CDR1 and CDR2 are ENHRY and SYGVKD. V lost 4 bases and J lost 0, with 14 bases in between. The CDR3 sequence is CAISVIGGASTDTQYF. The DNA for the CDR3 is TGTGCCATCAGTGTTATCGGGGGCGCTAGCACAGATACGCAGTATTTT.

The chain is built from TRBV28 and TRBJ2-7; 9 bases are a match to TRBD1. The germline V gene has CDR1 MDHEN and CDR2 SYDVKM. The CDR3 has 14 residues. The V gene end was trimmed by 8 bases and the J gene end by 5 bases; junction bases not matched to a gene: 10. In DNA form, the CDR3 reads TGTGCCAGCGGGTTCGGGACAGGGAGGCACGAGCAGTACTTC. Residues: CASGFGTGRHEQYF.

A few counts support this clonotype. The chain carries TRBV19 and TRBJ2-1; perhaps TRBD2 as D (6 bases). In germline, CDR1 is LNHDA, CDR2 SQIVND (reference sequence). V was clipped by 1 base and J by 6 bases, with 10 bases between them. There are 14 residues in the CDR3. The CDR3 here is CASSIGGTFNEQFF. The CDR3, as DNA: TGTGCCAGTAGTATAGGAGGGACTTTCAATGAGCAGTTCTTC.

The CDR3 spells CASSLGSAGEQYF. Here the CDR3 DNA reads TGTGCCAGCAGTTTGGGTTCGGCGGGAGAGCAGTACTTC. This rearrangement joins TRBV6-2 or TRBV6-3 to TRBJ2-7, with D perhaps TRBD2 (6 bases). Trimming removed 4 bases at V and 7 bases at J, with 14 bases between. Looked up from germline, CDR1 is MNHEY and CDR2 is SVGEGT. This CDR3 comprises 13 residues.